This TCR beta chain appears in the sequencing data of a study of cytomegalovirus exposure and HLA in healthy donors. Broader study findings: Later analysis identified several of the most significant clusters that appeared linked to common viral pathogens.

Remarks on this clone: Its target is unknown.

Germline-derived CDR1 and CDR2 are SGDLS and YYNGEE. This CDR3 is 14 amino acids long. V was trimmed by 3 bases and J by 10 bases, leaving 17 bases between them. The study ran its PCR with 60 Vbeta and 13 Jbeta primers. Sequencing was performed with immunoSEQ multiplex PCR; in TCRdb, only in-frame clones are kept and a portion is missing. There are nearly 300,000 clones in the sample; about nine tenths occur only once, and 3.5% to 4.5% lies in the top ten. The V call is TRBV9, the J call TRBJ2-1; possibly TRBD2 for D (6 bases). The sequence was obtained from a man in his forties in good health and CMV-seropositive. The material sequenced was PBMCs. CDR3 DNA sequence: TGTGCCAGCAGCGAGGACCCATCAGCGGGCGAGCAGTTCTTC. Residues: CASSEDPSAGEQFF. The full variable domain, rest sourced from reference TRBV9 and TRBJ2-1, is DSGVTQTPKHLITATGQRVTLRCSPRSGDLSVYWYQQSLDQGLQFLIQYYNGEERAKGNILERFSAQQFPDLHSELNLSSLELGDSALYFCASSEDPSAGEQFFGPGTRLTVL.